This T cell receptor beta chain emerged from a study of blood T cell repertoires in COVID-19 (dated by TCRdb to 2018 to 2020). With regard to the full study: The collaborator samples originated in the United States, Italy and Spain and spanned the acute and convalescent phases of COVID-19. A de-identified subject ID, COVID-19 status, age in years and sex were almost always included in the sample metadata. Deeply sampled blood TCRbeta repertoires from subjects exposed to, actively infected with, or recovered from COVID-19 were included in the dataset. Where available, HLA class I and class II types were obtained from metadata supplied by the sample provider rather than from assay-based typing. Samples came from the ongoing ImmuneRACE study (first 160 participants) plus 1,254 subjects from 6 global collaborators. The prospective study material was composed of cDNA or gDNA derived from T cells, B-cell-depleted T cells, or PBMCs. The repertoires were released in a freely available public database meant as a resource for research on the immune response to SARS-CoV-2. The research as a whole found: The quantity of clinical and demographic metadata differed by source and by participant and was supplied without curation.

TCRbeta CDR3 regions were amplified from genomic DNA by means of the immunoSEQ Assay, a bias-controlled multiplex PCR. The source study handled its data this way. The number of nucleated cells in each sample was estimated by amplification of reference gene primers within the assay. To quantify the absolute abundance of each unique TCRbeta CDR3 rearrangement, sequence reads were collapsed and filtered. For each sample, productive Simpson clonality was calculated by taking the square root of Simpson's diversity index across productive rearrangements. Held by TCRdb, this immuneACCESS table contains in-frame sequences only and omits some clones. Under half of the omission traces to an unresolved V gene where checked; the cause of the rest is unknown. Clone size and the V and J calls come from that table; the DNA yielded D and trimming. A total of around 250,000 clones appear in this sample, roughly 86% of them only once. The leading ten clones occupy about 1.6% of the sample.

Enrolling through a virtual design, the prospective study's participants ranged in age from about 18 to 100 years and lived across 20 to 25 United States geographic areas. Cohort assignment in the prospective study relied on participant-reported clinical history from a screening survey and a study questionnaire. Recovered participants in ImmuneRACE Cohort 3 were defined as having two consecutive negative NP/OP PCR tests, clearance from a healthcare professional, or resolution of symptoms. Mobile phlebotomists in the prospective study collected whole blood, serum and a nasopharyngeal or oropharyngeal swab from every participant. Over a roughly two-month period, participants in the prospective study had the option of providing additional blood draws and questionnaires. Before DNA extraction, blood samples from the prospective study were shipped at room temperature or frozen. Comments on this clone: Its antigen is currently not known. Base qualities are missing; no much larger clone stands one base away.

CDR1 and CDR2, looked up from the germline V gene, are SNHLY and FYNNEI. The CDR3 contains 15 residues, cysteine and phenylalanine counted. Only the CDR3 part of the read is kept: 45 bases, read in frame from the first base. The V end gives up 10 bases and the J end 3 bases, leaving 12 bases in the junction not matched to a gene. The TCR was taken from a woman in her 50s who had recovered from COVID-19. The rearranged chain carries TRBV2 and TRBJ2-3, with 8 bases matching TRBD2. The sequenced material came from PBMCs or T cells enriched from blood (not recorded which). CDR3 reads: CATNTGTRRTDTQYF. The sequenced DNA: TGTGCCACAAATACCGGGACTAGGCGTACAGATACGCAGTATTTT.